This T cell receptor (beta chain) was retrieved from a study of blood T cell repertoires in COVID-19. Study at large: There were acute and convalescent COVID-19 samples, and they came from the United States, Italy and Spain. T cells, B-cell-depleted T cells, or PBMCs supplied cDNA or gDNA.

In the original analysis: Reference gene primer amplification yielded estimated nucleated cell counts. Here immunoSEQ multiplex PCR was the method, and the copy in TCRdb shows in-frame clones only, minus some. The V and J calls and the clone size are those of that table, but D and trimming were determined from the DNA. The top ten hold over 7.5% of the sample, which has under 150,000 clones, about 76% seen once. CDR3 length equals 16 residues. V lost 3 bases, J lost 6 bases, and 6 bases stayed unmatched. Germline V gene sequence: CDR1 SGHTS, CDR2 YDEGEE. V is TRBV5-8 and J is TRBJ2-3; 14 nucleotides align to TRBD2. Sample: peripheral blood. The TCR comes from an older woman with active or convalescent COVID-19. CDR3 in DNA: TGTGCCAGCAGCTCCGGACTAGCGGGGGGCCGGGATACGCAGTATTTT. Translating gives CASSSGLAGGRDTQYF.